These T cell receptor beta chains were read from a single sample in a study of T cell changes during pregnancy in multiple sclerosis. Sequencing used immunoSEQ multiplex PCR; TCRdb keeps in-frame clones, though not all of them. Of around 110,000 clones in the sample, approximately 90% were seen once. The material was peripheral blood, obtained in the third trimester of pregnancy. These receptors were obtained from a female donor with multiple sclerosis, enrolled in a pregnancy study. Both conserved end residues are part of each CDR3. D genes are given only for firm matches. A row's size may be missing; if present it is once, few, many or a size class.

abundance,v_gene,len,d_gene,j_gene,CDR3aa,CDR3nt
-,TRBV2,12,-,TRBJ1-2,CASTGVEGGYTF,TGTGCCAGCACCGGGGTAGAAGGGGGCTACACCTTC
-,TRBV11-3,15,TRBD2,TRBJ2-1,CASSLDGGGDNEQFF,TGTGCCAGCAGCTTAGATGGGGGAGGGGACAATGAGCAGTTCTTC
-,TRBV6-1,14,TRBD1,TRBJ2-7,CASNRRDRGPEQYF,TGTGCCAGCAATCGCCGGGACAGGGGGCCCGAGCAGTACTTC
-,TRBV7-9,16,-,TRBJ1-4,CASSLVRGRTNEKLFF,TGTGCCAGCAGCTTAGTACGGGGTCGGACTAATGAAAAACTGTTTTTT
once,TRBV29-1,17,-,TRBJ2-1,CSVEGWWVAGKVNEQFF,TGCAGCGTTGAAGGTTGGTGGGTGGCAGGGAAAGTCAATGAGCAGTTCTTC
-,TRBV19,15,TRBD1,TRBJ1-2,CASSIGTGTNYGYTF,TGTGCCAGTAGTATAGGGACAGGGACCAACTATGGCTACACCTTC
-,TRBV19,13,TRBD1,TRBJ2-5,CASSGDRQETQYF,TGTGCCAGTAGTGGGGACAGGCAAGAGACCCAGTACTTC
-,TRBV5-1,14,TRBD1,TRBJ1-4,CASSLQGAGEKLFF,TGCGCCAGCAGCTTACAGGGGGCTGGGGAAAAACTGTTTTTT
-,TRBV5-1,13,-,TRBJ1-1,CASRFGKNTEAFF,TGCGCCAGCAGGTTCGGGAAGAACACTGAAGCTTTCTTT
-,TRBV18,15,TRBD1,TRBJ2-7,CASSPTGQGVREQYF,TGTGCCAGCTCACCCACAGGACAGGGGGTTCGCGAGCAGTACTTC
-,TRBV19,14,TRBD1,TRBJ2-7,CASSLRTGGYEQYF,TGTGCCAGTAGTTTAAGGACAGGCGGCTACGAGCAGTACTTC
-,TRBV6-1,14,-,TRBJ1-5,CASGIKGVNQPQHF,TGTGCCAGCGGTATCAAAGGGGTGAATCAGCCCCAGCATTTT
-,TRBV29-1,11,-,TRBJ2-5,CSVGAVETQYF,TGCAGCGTTGGGGCCGTTGAGACCCAGTACTTC
-,TRBV5-1,14,-,TRBJ1-3,CASSSGVRGNTIYF,TGCGCCAGCAGCTCCGGGGTCCGGGGAAACACCATATATTTT
-,TRBV6-1,14,TRBD1,TRBJ1-1,CASSTTRGVAEAFF,TGTGCCAGCAGTACAACCAGGGGGGTCGCTGAAGCTTTCTTT
-,TRBV5-1,15,-,TRBJ2-1,CASSLDRRWGPEQFF,TGCGCCAGCAGCTTGGACAGACGGTGGGGGCCTGAGCAGTTCTTC
-,TRBV7-8,15,-,TRBJ1-4,CASSPALARGEKLFF,TGTGCCAGCAGCCCGGCCTTGGCCAGGGGAGAAAAACTGTTTTTT
few,TRBV4-2,17,-,TRBJ2-2,CASSQDKTAANTGELFF,TGTGCCAGCAGCCAAGATAAAACCGCAGCGAACACCGGGGAGCTGTTTTTT
-,TRBV11-2,17,-,TRBJ1-3,CASSLSSGTHSGNTIYF,TGTGCCAGCAGCTTGTCGTCAGGGACACACTCTGGAAACACCATATATTTT
-,TRBV10-2,16,TRBD2,TRBJ2-2,CASSESRTSSTGELFF,TGCGCCAGCAGTGAGTCACGGACTAGCTCGACCGGGGAGCTGTTTTTT
-,TRBV18,12,-,TRBJ1-2,CASSPSVGQSVF,TGTGCCAGCTCACCAAGCGTTGGACAGTCCGTCTTC
-,TRBV11-2,14,-,TRBJ2-7,CASSLLGGWNEQYF,TGTGCCAGCAGCTTACTTGGGGGGTGGAACGAGCAGTACTTC
-,TRBV5-1,16,TRBD1,TRBJ1-6,CASSIGQASYNSPLHF,TGCGCCAGCAGCATAGGACAGGCCTCCTATAATTCACCCCTCCACTTT
-,TRBV29-1,11,-,TRBJ1-1,CSVVGNTEAFF,TGCAGCGTGGTCGGGAACACTGAAGCTTTCTTT
few,TRBV21-1,13,-,TRBJ2-1,CASSKGTDNEQFF,TGTGCCAGCAGCAAAGGAACAGACAATGAGCAGTTCTTC
-,TRBV29-1,12,-,TRBJ1-2,CSVPTDTYGYTF,TGCAGCGTCCCTACAGATACCTATGGCTACACCTTC
-,TRBV6-1,14,TRBD1,TRBJ2-1,CASRRTGGNYEQFF,TGTGCCAGCAGGAGAACAGGGGGTAACTATGAGCAGTTCTTC
-,TRBV9,14,-,TRBJ1-3,CASSSHSSGNTIYF,TGTGCCAGCAGCTCCCATAGCTCTGGAAACACCATATATTTT
-,TRBV18,17,TRBD2,TRBJ2-3,CASSQQLMAGGSDTQYF,TGTGCCAGCTCACAACAACTTATGGCGGGGGGGTCAGATACGCAGTATTTT
once,TRBV5-6,14,-,TRBJ1-5,CASSFQGSNQPQHF,TGTGCCAGCAGCTTCCAGGGGAGCAATCAGCCCCAGCATTTT
-,TRBV10-1,13,-,TRBJ2-5,CASSEQVLETQYF,TGCGCCAGCAGTGAGCAGGTACTGGAGACCCAGTACTTC
-,TRBV7-8,13,-,TRBJ2-1,CASNLIRYNEQFF,TGTGCCAGCAACTTAATCAGGTACAATGAGCAGTTCTTC
-,TRBV2,15,-,TRBJ1-4,CASMTSQLLNEKLFF,TGTGCCAGCATGACATCACAGCTCCTTAATGAAAAACTGTTTTTT
few,TRBV9,15,-,TRBJ1-6,CASSVRDRQSSPLHF,TGTGCCAGCAGCGTGCGGGACCGTCAATCTTCACCCCTCCACTTT
-,TRBV9,15,TRBD1,TRBJ2-5,CASSGRQGQGETQYF,TGTGCCAGCAGCGGAAGACAGGGACAGGGGGAGACCCAGTACTTC
once,TRBV30,16,TRBD1,TRBJ1-2,CAWSGDRLTTDYGYTF,TGTGCCTGGAGTGGGGACAGGCTCACGACGGACTATGGCTACACCTTC
once,TRBV19,13,-,TRBJ1-3,CASRGLGGNTIYF,TGTGCCAGTAGGGGACTCGGAGGAAACACCATATATTTT
-,TRBV2,15,-,TRBJ1-2,CASIFITGSFGGYTF,TGTGCCAGCATCTTCATCACAGGGTCTTTCGGCGGCTACACCTTC
-,TRBV5-6,15,TRBD2,TRBJ2-1,CASSQGLADYNEQFF,TGTGCCAGCAGCCAGGGACTAGCGGACTACAATGAGCAGTTCTTC
few,TRBV7-9,15,TRBD2,TRBJ2-7,CASSLTTSGTGEQYF,TGTGCCAGCAGCTTAACCACTAGCGGGACTGGCGAGCAGTACTTC
-,TRBV15,14,-,TRBJ1-5,CATSRGGGDQPQHF,TGTGCCACCAGCAGAGGGGGAGGCGATCAGCCCCAGCATTTT
-,TRBV9,12,-,TRBJ1-6,CASSVGASPLHF,TGTGCCAGCAGCGTAGGGGCCTCACCCCTCCACTTT
-,TRBV19,17,-,TRBJ1-1,CASSIVGRGEGSTEAFF,TGTGCCAGTAGTATAGTCGGCAGGGGCGAAGGGAGCACTGAAGCTTTCTTT
-,TRBV5-1,15,-,TRBJ1-5,CASSLEGGGRQPQHF,TGCGCCAGCAGCTTGGAAGGGGGGGGGCGTCAGCCCCAGCATTTT
once,TRBV7-6,13,TRBD1,TRBJ1-1,CASSRQGGTEAFF,TGTGCCAGCAGCCGACAGGGAGGCACTGAAGCTTTCTTT
-,TRBV18,18,TRBD1,TRBJ2-4,CASSPTGTARLAKNIQYF,TGTGCCAGCTCACCAACCGGGACAGCGAGACTAGCCAAAAACATTCAGTACTTC
-,TRBV7-2,15,-,TRBJ2-7,CASSLAPASAYEQYF,TGTGCCAGCAGCTTAGCCCCCGCTAGCGCCTACGAGCAGTACTTC
-,TRBV5-1,13,-,TRBJ2-2,CASSSQGTGELFF,TGCGCCAGCAGCTCGCAGGGAACCGGGGAGCTGTTTTTT